This section outlines one T cell receptor (beta chain) sequence together with its context. The CDR3 contains 16 residues. Per germline, CDR1 SGHDT and CDR2 YYEEEE. J gave up 2 bases and V 7 bases, and 12 bases lay outside the gene matches. The assay was immunoSEQ multiplex PCR, and TCRdb's table has in-frame clones only and misses some. In the table there are over 100,000 clones, roughly 83% of which are singletons. This sample was included in a study of blood T cell repertoires in COVID-19. The sequence was obtained from a woman aged 70-85 years with acute or convalescent COVID-19. The sequenced sample consisted of peripheral blood. This chain uses TRBV5-6 with TRBJ2-3; 8 bases are a match to TRBD2. For the CDR3, the DNA is TGTGCCAGCTTTATGACTAGCGAGCTATTCACAGATACGCAGTATTTT. Protein: CASFMTSELFTDTQYF.